This T cell receptor beta chain is from a study of cytomegalovirus exposure and HLA in healthy donors. Though probably carrying unrecorded immune exposures, donors were nominally healthy at sampling. The PCR ran on 60 Vbeta and 13 Jbeta primers. The method was immunoSEQ multiplex PCR; TCRdb's version includes in-frame clones alone and lacks a portion of them. This table lists tens of thousands of clones. Points on this clone: Its antigen is still unknown.

Study results and limitations: With later analysis, a missense DCLRE1C variant became linked to TCR beta V- and J-gene trimming. Later analysis showed TCR association rates varying by HLA locus, highest for DRB1 and lowest for HLA-C.

Between the trimmed V and J ends, which lost 0 bases and 3 bases, there was a span of 4 bases. CDR1 is KGHSH and CDR2 is LQKENI in the germline V gene. The CDR3 has 13 residues. The sample taken for sequencing was PBMCs. This sequence was found in a female donor in good health and CMV-seronegative. The chain has TRBV18 and TRBJ2-3; D ambiguous. CDR3 DNA: TGTGCCAGCTCACCACCGAGGACAGATACGCAGTATTTT. This encodes CASSPPRTDTQYF. Using reference TRBV18 and TRBJ2-3 for the parts outside the CDR3, the full variable domain is NAGVMQNPRHLVRRRGQEARLRCSPMKGHSHVYWYRQLPEEGLKFMVYLQKENIIDESGMPKERFSAEFPKEGPSILRIQQVVRGDSAAYFCASSPPRTDTQYFGPGTRLTVL.